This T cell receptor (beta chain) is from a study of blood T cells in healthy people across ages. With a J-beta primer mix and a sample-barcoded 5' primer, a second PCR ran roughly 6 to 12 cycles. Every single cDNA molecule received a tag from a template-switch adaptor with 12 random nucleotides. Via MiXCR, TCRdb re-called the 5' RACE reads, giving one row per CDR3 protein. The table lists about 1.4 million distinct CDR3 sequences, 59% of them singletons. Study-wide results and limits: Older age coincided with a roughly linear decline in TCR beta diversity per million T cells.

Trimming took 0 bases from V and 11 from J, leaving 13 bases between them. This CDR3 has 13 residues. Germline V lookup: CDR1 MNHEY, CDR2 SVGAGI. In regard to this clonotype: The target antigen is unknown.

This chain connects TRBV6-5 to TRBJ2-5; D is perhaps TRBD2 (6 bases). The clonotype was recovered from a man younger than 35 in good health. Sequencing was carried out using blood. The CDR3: CASSYSRSGEQYF. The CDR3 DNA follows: TGTGCCAGCAGTTACTCGAGGTCGGGGGAGCAGTACTTC.